This passage covers 26 T cell receptor beta chains from one sample sequenced in a study of response to subunit inactivated influenza vaccine. TCRdb passed the RT-PCR reads through MiXCR, listing each CDR3 protein once. In the table there are about 520,000 distinct CDR3 sequences, approximately 6.9% of which are singletons. The sequenced sample was PBMCs from blood, obtained 23 months after vaccination. These receptors all come from a man between 50 and 75 years old who received an inactivated influenza vaccine.

In its sample, this clonotype was seen many times. The V gene is TRBV7-9, the J gene TRBJ2-1; perhaps D is TRBD1 or TRBD2 (5 bases each). Trimming stripped 1 base from V and 7 bases from J, with 11 bases between. This CDR3 contains 14 residues. Germline V gene lookup returns CDR1 SEHNR and CDR2 FQNEAQ (reference sequence). CDR3 residues: CASSLGGYGNEQFF. The CDR3, as DNA: TGTGCCAGCAGCTTAGGGGGGTACGGTAATGAGCAGTTCTTC.

This clonotype was counted many times. This chain connects TRBV12-3 or TRBV12-4 to TRBJ2-5; 11 bases fit TRBD2. The junction had 7 bases not matched to a gene; V was cut back by 5 bases and J by 5 bases. The CDR3 has 15 amino acids. The CDR3 sequence is CASSPTTSGGETQYF. The CDR3 nucleotides read TGTGCCAGCAGTCCGACCACTAGCGGGGGCGAGACCCAGTACTTC.

This clonotype was observed a handful of times. The chain has TRBV7-2 and TRBJ2-2; no firm D call. This CDR3 has 13 amino acids. Germline loops: CDR1 SGHTA, CDR2 FQGNSA. Trimming left V 4 bases short and J 9 bases short, with 12 bases between. The CDR3 bases are TGTGCCAGCAGCTCTCCGGGCCGAAGGGAGCTGTTTTTT. Its protein is CASSSPGRRELFF.

This clonotype turned up a few times. This chain connects TRBV7-9 to TRBJ1-1; possible D gene TRBD1, 5 bases. Trimming took 2 bases from V and 5 from J, leaving 15 bases between them. The CDR3 sequence is 15 residues long. Germline V gene sequence: CDR1 SEHNR, CDR2 FQNEAQ (reference sequence). CDR3 residues: CASSLSGGGMTEAFF. In nucleotides, the CDR3 is TGTGCCAGCAGCTTATCCGGGGGGGGTATGACTGAAGCTTTCTTT.

This CDR3 is CASSLAGKTEAFF. The CDR3, as DNA: TGTGCCAGCAGCTTAGCGGGCAAGACTGAAGCTTTCTTT. V usage is TRBV7-9 and J usage is TRBJ1-1; D not resolved. The CDR3 extends over 13 amino acids. Trimming pared 0 bases from V and 5 bases from J, leaving 7 bases between. Germline V gene sequence: CDR1 SEHNR, CDR2 FQNEAQ (reference sequence). Combining the CDR3 with reference TRBV7-9 and TRBJ1-1 gives the whole variable domain DTGVSQNPRHKITKRGQNVTFRCDPISEHNRLYWYRQTLGQGPEFLTYFQNEAQLEKSRLLSDRFSAERPKGSFSTLEIQRTEQGDSAMYLCASSLAGKTEAFFGQGTRLTVV.

At least ten counts were recorded for this clonotype. CDR3 coding DNA: TGTGCCAGCAGCTTAGGGACAGGGGGGTATGAGCAGTTCTTC. Translation: CASSLGTGGYEQFF. The rearrangement joins TRBV7-2 to TRBJ2-1; TRBD1 agrees at 10 bases. CDR1 is SGHTA and CDR2 is FQGNSA in the germline V gene. The CDR3 loop spans 14 amino acids. V lost 1 base, J lost 8 bases, and 2 bases stayed unmatched.

This clonotype came up many times. The chain uses TRBV27 and TRBJ1-1; D gene ambiguous. V lost 5 bases, J lost 0 bases, and 10 bases lay in between. The germline V gene has CDR1 MNHEY and CDR2 SMNVEV (reference sequence). CDR3 length: 14 residues. The chain's CDR3 is CASSTNEVNTEAFF. CDR3 coding DNA: TGTGCCAGCAGTACAAACGAGGTGAACACTGAAGCTTTCTTT.

This clonotype was detected a few times. The rearrangement uses TRBV6-1 and TRBJ2-2; D tentatively fits TRBD1 or TRBD2 (7 bases each). Germline-derived CDR1 and CDR2 are MNHNS and SASEGT. Trimming pared 5 bases from V and 6 bases from J, leaving 19 bases between. The CDR3 extends over 16 amino acids. CDR3 DNA sequence: TGTGCCAGCAGTACCATGGGGAGGGGGCTGCCCGGGGAGCTGTTTTTT. Amino acids: CASSTMGRGLPGELFF.

The CDR3 DNA sequence: TGTGCCAGCAGTTGGACCCTCCGCGTGAATCAGCCCCAGCATTTT. The encoded protein is CASSWTLRVNQPQHF. The chain joins TRBV12-3 or TRBV12-4 to TRBJ1-5; unclear D gene. The V end was cut by 4 bases, the J end by 4 bases, with 14 bases between. CDR3 length: 15 amino acids.

The sample holds a few counts of this clonotype. The rearrangement uses TRBV10-3 and TRBJ2-5; no clear D gene. Trimming left V 0 bases short and J 2 bases short, with 10 bases between. The germline gives CDR1 ENHRY, CDR2 SYGVKD. This CDR3 comprises 15 residues. Here the CDR3 DNA reads TGTGCCATCAGTGAGTCAGGAGCTGCTCAAGAGACCCAGTACTTC. Translating gives CAISESGAAQETQYF.

V and J are TRBV29-1 and TRBJ2-3, with 9 bases matching TRBD1. Germline assignment: CDR1 SQVTM and CDR2 ANQGSEA. The CDR3 sequence is 14 residues long. The CDR3 region is CRRAGDRDTDTQYF. CDR3 in DNA: TGCAGAAGAGCAGGGGACAGGGACACAGATACGCAGTATTTT.

This chain connects TRBV7-2 to TRBJ2-5; unclear D gene. Germline V gene data show CDR1 as SGHTA and CDR2 as FQGNSA. With 1 base removed from V and 9 bases from J, the gap between germline ends came to 12 bases. This CDR3 contains 13 residues. The CDR3 sequence is CASSLGLQTAQYF. DNA of the CDR3: TGTGCCAGCAGCTTAGGCCTGCAAACGGCCCAGTACTTC.

This clonotype was picked up a small number of times. This chain connects TRBV20-1 to TRBJ2-3; no firm D call. The V gene lost 2 bases and the J gene lost 2 bases, with 17 bases spanning the gap. Germline CDR1 reads DFQATT; CDR2 reads SNEGSKA (reference sequence). This CDR3 has 16 residues. CDR3 in DNA: TGCAGTGCTAGATTGAGCCTCCATACTTTCACAGATACGCAGTATTTT. It is translated as CSARLSLHTFTDTQYF.

The chain recombines TRBV15 with TRBJ2-1; TRBD2 agrees at 7 bases. Germline loops: CDR1 LNHNV, CDR2 YYDKDF (reference sequence). The V gene end was trimmed by 0 bases and the J gene end by 0 bases; junction bases not matched to a gene: 8. The CDR3 loop spans 18 amino acids. This chain's CDR3 is CATSRDLSGRSSYNEQFF. The CDR3 DNA reads TGTGCCACCAGCAGAGATCTGTCCGGGAGGAGCTCCTACAATGAGCAGTTCTTC. Full variable domain (remainder filled in from reference TRBV15 and TRBJ2-1): DAMVIQNPRYQVTQFGKPVTLSCSQTLNHNVMYWYQQKSSQAPKLLFHYYDKDFNNEADTPDNFQSRRPNTSFCFLDIRSPGLGDTAMYLCATSRDLSGRSSYNEQFFGPGTRLTVL.

This chain connects TRBV6-1 to TRBJ1-6; D unresolved. Germline lookup yields CDR1 MNHNS and CDR2 SASEGT. With 5 bases removed from V and 9 bases from J, the gap between germline ends came to 11 bases. The CDR3 consists of 13 residues. For the CDR3, the DNA is TGTGCCAGCAGTCCTACAGTGGGTTCACCCCTCCACTTT. Translation: CASSPTVGSPLHF.

The V and J genes are TRBV21-1 and TRBJ2-1; the table names TRBD1, a call not compared with the DNA. TRBV21-1 is deemed a pseudogene. The CDR3 totals 14 residues. CDR3 amino acids: CASGLPRGHNEQFF. DNA of the CDR3: TGTGCCAGCGGTCTTCCCAGGGGCCACAATGAGCAGTTCTTC.

This clonotype was recorded a few times. The chain links TRBV7-9 to TRBJ2-3; maybe TRBD1 (6 bases). This CDR3 region has 15 residues. The V and J ends lost 1 base and 4 bases respectively, with 12 bases between them. The V gene's germline CDR1 is SEHNR and CDR2 FQNEAQ (reference sequence). In DNA form, the CDR3 reads TGTGCCAGCAGCTTAGAACAGGGAGCGGCAGATACGCAGTATTTT. Protein product: CASSLEQGAADTQYF.

This clonotype has just a few counts. The V call is TRBV6-1, the J call TRBJ1-2; 8 bases align to TRBD1. V was pared by 6 bases and J by 4 bases, with 10 bases of the junction left unmatched. The CDR3 totals 15 residues. CDR1 and CDR2 from the germline V gene are MNHNS and SASEGT. The CDR3, as DNA: TGTGCCAGCAGGCTGACAGGGGTAGGAATCTATGGCTACACCTTC. This codes for CASRLTGVGIYGYTF.

This chain uses TRBV14 with TRBJ2-3; 8 nucleotides match TRBD2. The germline V gene has CDR1 SGHDN and CDR2 FVKESK. This CDR3 has 16 residues. V trimming: 1 base; J trimming: 2 bases; junction bases outside the gene matches: 5. The CDR3: CASSQGSGGPTDTQYF. DNA of the CDR3: TGTGCCAGCAGCCAAGGGTCGGGAGGGCCCACAGATACGCAGTATTTT.

This clonotype has a handful of counts. This chain uses TRBV11-2 with TRBJ2-1; the D gene is possibly TRBD2 (6 bases). CDR1 and CDR2 from the germline V gene are SGHAT and FQNNGV. Trimming removed 8 bases from V and 6 bases from J, with 23 bases in between. This CDR3 is built from 16 residues. CDR3 protein: CASQTGGASSPNEQFF. CDR3 nucleotides: TGTGCCAGCCAAACCGGAGGGGCTAGCTCACCCAATGAGCAGTTCTTC.

The sample holds one count of this clonotype. V is TRBV24-1 and J is TRBJ1-1; 7 nucleotides line up with TRBD1. This CDR3 has 18 residues. CDR1 and CDR2 from the germline V gene are KGHDR and SFDVKD. The V gene end was trimmed by 7 bases and the J gene end by 1 base; junction bases not matched to a gene: 17. The CDR3 nucleotides read TGTGCCACCAGGGTCAAGGACAGCCCAGCAGGGGGGAACACTGAAGCTTTCTTT. It specifies CATRVKDSPAGGNTEAFF.

This clonotype was counted only a few times. The CDR3 DNA is TGTGCCTGGGTTCACGGGGGGCTGGGCACCGGGGAGCTGTTTTTT. Its protein product is CAWVHGGLGTGELFF. The V call is TRBV30, the J call TRBJ2-2; TRBD2 is a possible D gene (7 bases). CDR1 and CDR2 from the germline V gene are GTSNPN and SVGIG (reference sequence). This CDR3 has 15 residues. Trimming pared 5 bases from V and 4 bases from J, leaving 17 bases between.

This clonotype was observed many times. This chain joins TRBV20-1 and TRBJ1-6, with TRBD1 as a possible D gene (5 bases). CDR1 is DFQATT, CDR2 SNEGSKA, per germline (reference sequence). Trimming cost V 5 bases and J 7 bases, with 12 bases left between them. The CDR3 extends over 13 amino acids. The CDR3 DNA reads TGCAGTGCTCGGACACGATTAAATTCACCCCTCCACTTT. This codes for CSARTRLNSPLHF.

This clonotype was counted a few times. The gene calls are TRBV10-3 and TRBJ1-4, with no clear D. V lost 10 bases, J lost 0 bases, and 12 bases lay in between. Germline V gives CDR1 ENHRY, CDR2 SYGVKD. The CDR3 covers 14 residues. CDR3 protein: CATQGIATNEKLFF. In DNA form, the CDR3 reads TGTGCCACCCAAGGCATTGCAACTAATGAAAAACTGTTTTTT.

Many counts were recorded for this clonotype. The CDR3 sequence is CASSQGVRRHDYEQYF. CDR3 nucleotide sequence: TGTGCCAGCAGCCAAGGGGTTAGGCGACATGACTACGAGCAGTACTTC. This chain joins TRBV14 and TRBJ2-7, with D uncertain. Germline CDR1 and CDR2: SGHDN and FVKESK. V was shortened by 1 base and J by 3 bases, with 16 bases between the two germline ends. This CDR3 region has 16 residues. The whole variable domain, remainder taken from reference TRBV14 and TRBJ2-7, is EAGVTQFPSHSVIEKGQTVTLRCDPISGHDNLYWYRRVMGKEIKFLLHFVKESKQDESGMPNNRFLAERTGGTYSTLKVQPAELEDSGVYFCASSQGVRRHDYEQYFGPGTRLTVT.

The sample holds many counts of this clonotype. The chain employs TRBV20-1 and TRBJ2-4; 7 bases map to TRBD1. The V gene end was trimmed by 6 bases and the J gene end by 8 bases; junction bases not matched to a gene: 25. The CDR3 consists of 18 residues. Germline V gene sequence: CDR1 DFQATT, CDR2 SNEGSKA (reference sequence). CDR3 sequence: CSATTRAYRGVGRDIQYF. Here the CDR3 DNA reads TGCAGTGCAACTACCCGAGCCTACAGGGGCGTTGGGAGAGACATTCAGTACTTC.